A selection of T cell receptor beta chains follows, all from one sample in a study of blood T cell repertoires in COVID-19. The assay was immunoSEQ multiplex PCR, and TCRdb's table has in-frame clones only and misses some. The table lists roughly 290,000 clones, 80% to 85% of them singletons. The source material was peripheral blood. The receptors come from a person aged 65 to 79 with COVID-19, enrolled during active disease. Each CDR3 is given with its conserved first and last residue. A D gene is named only where the DNA matches it firmly. Expanded clones are given a class, and other clones once, few, many or no size at all.

v_call	clone_size	d_call	j_call	cdr3_nt	cdr3_aa
TRBV3-1/TRBV3-2	-	TRBD1	TRBJ2-7	TGTGCCAGCAGCCGAGGACAGGGGTTCTACGAGCAGTACTTC	CASSRGQGFYEQYF
TRBV4-3	-	-	TRBJ2-1	TGCGCCAGCAGCCAAGATTGGGCGGGCCCCTACAATGAGCAGTTCTTC	CASSQDWAGPYNEQFF
TRBV7-9	-	-	TRBJ2-5	TGTGCCAGCAGCCCAGGGCCTGATTACCAAGAGACCCAGTACTTC	CASSPGPDYQETQYF
TRBV7-2	-	-	TRBJ2-7	TGTGCCAGCAGTCTCTCCCGGGACACTGAAACCTACGAGCAGTACTTC	CASSLSRDTETYEQYF
TRBV4-3	-	TRBD2	TRBJ2-7	TGCGCCAGCAGCTCCCGACTAGCGGGGTTGTACGAGCAGTACTTC	CASSSRLAGLYEQYF
TRBV19	-	-	TRBJ1-2	TGTGCCAGTAGTAACAGGTTTAGTGGCTACACCTTC	CASSNRFSGYTF
TRBV6-5	-	-	TRBJ1-5	TGTGCCAGCCGTCCGGCTAGACAGAACAATCAGCCCCAGCATTTT	CASRPARQNNQPQHF
TRBV28	-	-	TRBJ1-4	TGTGCCAGCAACGAGAGGACGGCTAAGGGGGAAAAACTGTTTTTT	CASNERTAKGEKLFF
TRBV9	-	-	TRBJ1-2	TGTGCCAGCAGCGTAGCCCCCGCGGGGGCGCGTGGCTACACCTTC	CASSVAPAGARGYTF
TRBV12-3/TRBV12-4	-	-	TRBJ1-2	TGTGCCAGCAGTAACCAGGTGAACTATGGCTACACCTTC	CASSNQVNYGYTF
TRBV2	-	-	TRBJ1-2	TGTGCCAGCAGTGGGCGGCCATATGGCTACACCTTC	CASSGRPYGYTF
TRBV6-2/TRBV6-3	-	TRBD1	TRBJ1-5	TGTGCCAGCAGTATAGACAGGGTAGGCAATCAGCCCCAGCATTTT	CASSIDRVGNQPQHF
TRBV7-2	-	-	TRBJ2-1	TGTGCCAGCAGCTTTACTAGCAGCGCAGACAATGAGCAGTTCTTC	CASSFTSSADNEQFF
TRBV18	-	TRBD1	TRBJ1-2	TGTGCCAGCTCACCTACCGGGACAGGGGGCCTCTATGGCTACACCTTC	CASSPTGTGGLYGYTF
TRBV5-6	once	TRBD1	TRBJ1-2	TGTGCCAGCAGCCCGACAGGGGTCTATGGCTACACCTTC	CASSPTGVYGYTF
TRBV28	-	-	TRBJ1-2	TGTGCCGCGGAGGGCGGGGGTCCCTATGGCTACACCTTC	CAAEGGGPYGYTF
TRBV28	-	-	TRBJ1-4	TGTGCCACCGTAAGATACGATCGGGGGAATGAAAAACTGTTTTTT	CATVRYDRGNEKLFF
TRBV28	once	TRBD1	TRBJ1-2	TGTGCCAGCAGTTGGGGCAGGGGGTCTCCTTACTACACCTTC	CASSWGRGSPYYTF
TRBV4-3	-	TRBD1	TRBJ2-1	TGCGCCAGCAGCCAAGACGGGACAGTCTCCTACAATGAGCAGTTCTTC	CASSQDGTVSYNEQFF
TRBV7-2	-	-	TRBJ2-1	TGTGCCAGCAGCTTCTTCCTACCGGGAAGAGCACACAATGAGCAGTTCTTC	CASSFFLPGRAHNEQFF